The clone carrying this T cell receptor beta chain appeared once. An end of the junction does not agree with germline; a read error may underlie this. The record originates from a study of shared T cell receptors in the human thymus. Germline V gives CDR1 PRHDT, CDR2 FYEKMQ (reference sequence). The CDR3 is 11 residues long. Repertoires were generated with immunoSEQ multiplex PCR, while TCRdb's copy carries only in-frame clones and drops some. Found here are approximately 580,000 clones, 75% to 85% of them singletons; the top ten hold around 0.013%. This sample was also put to use in a study of human thymus T cells. That study adds: The sample donors, healthy Finnish infants, were having corrective surgery for congenital heart defects. Thymus specimens were resections from corrective heart surgery. Among thymic and blood repertoires, usage of V and J genes appeared biased. Thymic repertoires of unrelated individuals were reported in related research to overlap highly.

The sequenced material came from thymocytes. The sequence was collected from a boy under three years old with a congenital heart defect. The V call is TRBV13, the J call TRBJ2-7; weak D call: TRBD1 (6 bases). CDR3 in amino acids: CASSLRQVHKF. CDR3 DNA sequence: TGTGCCAGCAGCTTGCGACAGGTACACAAATTC.